This TCR beta chain was observed in a study of cytomegalovirus exposure and HLA in healthy donors. With 60 Vbeta and 13 Jbeta primers, the PCR was carried out. Original processing methods: Later, an analysis found 75 million to 100 million unique TCR beta chains, and some 10 million of these were shared. Data came from immunoSEQ multiplex PCR; TCRdb stores just in-frame clones and leaves some out. V, J and clone size were drawn from that table, and D and trimming were deduced from the DNA. In the table there are 200,000 to 250,000 clones, about 80% of which are singletons. The CDR3 runs 15 residues. Germline V CDR1 and CDR2: MNHEY, SVGAGI. With V trimmed by 6 bases and J by 0 bases, 2 bases remained unmatched.

This TCR was sampled from a man aged 18 to 29 in good health and CMV-seronegative. Material: PBMCs. The V and J genes are TRBV6-5 and TRBJ2-1; 10 bases map to TRBD2. The CDR3 coding sequence is TGTGCCAGCAGGTCTAGCGGGAGCTCCTACAATGAGCAGTTCTTC. This translates into CASRSSGSSYNEQFF.